The T cell receptor beta chain under discussion was sequenced for a study of early T cells in non-severe SARS-CoV-2 infection. Study context: Chains were unpaired, as sequencing was done on bulk RNA from unsorted whole blood. Findings of the study overall: The matching step, a VDJdb search, favored anti-spike CD8 responses and missed private and CD4 specificities.

As part of library construction, unique molecular identifiers were attached to individual cDNA molecules. Via MiXCR, TCRdb re-called the 5' RACE reads, giving one row per CDR3 protein. The table shows roughly 83,000 distinct CDR3 sequences, with about 10% occurring only once. In its sample, this clonotype was seen many times. Its antigen is as yet unknown. CDR1 is DFQATT, CDR2 SNEGSKA, per germline (reference sequence). Trimming removed 5 bases from V and 5 bases from J, with 15 bases in between. CDR3 size: 13 residues. This TCR derives from an adult who was a healthcare worker with PCR-confirmed SARS-CoV-2 infection or an uninfected control (not recorded which). Material: whole blood, obtained at baseline. The chain has TRBV20-1 and TRBJ1-1; no clear D gene. CDR3 in amino acids: CSAGLDHVTEAFF. The CDR3 DNA sequence: TGCAGTGCTGGGCTCGACCATGTTACTGAAGCTTTCTTT.